The 10 T cell receptor beta chains below all came from one sample that was sequenced in a study of neurological immune-mediated disorders. Each CDR3 protein gets one entry after TCRdb re-called the 5' RACE reads with MiXCR. In the table there are around 42,000 distinct CDR3 sequences, roughly 13% of which are singletons. Time point here: longitudinal time-point 3. The sequenced material came from PBMCs. These receptors came from a man aged 30-40 years in good health.

This clonotype was detected many times. The chain employs TRBV7-3 and TRBJ2-7; TRBD2 agrees at 9 bases. The V gene's germline CDR1 is SGHTA and CDR2 FQGTGA. The V gene end was trimmed by 5 bases and the J gene end by 1 base; junction bases not matched to a gene: 6. The CDR3 totals 15 residues. The CDR3 coding sequence is TGTGCCAGCAGCATTATAGCGGGAGTTTCCTACGAGCAGTACTTC. This translates into CASSIIAGVSYEQYF.

At least ten counts were recorded for this clonotype. The chain links TRBV20-1 to TRBJ1-1, with D possibly TRBD1 on 6 matching bases. CDR3 length equals 13 residues. V lost 3 bases and J lost 8, with 16 bases in between. Germline V CDR1 and CDR2: DFQATT, SNEGSKA (reference sequence). CDR3 sequence reads: CSARDTGGREAFF. In nucleotides, the CDR3 is TGCAGTGCTAGGGACACGGGGGGCCGAGAAGCTTTCTTT.

This clonotype was detected many times. This rearrangement joins TRBV11-2 to TRBJ1-1; D is uncertain. This CDR3 is 14 amino acids long. Between the trimmed V and J ends, which lost 1 base and 8 bases, there was a span of 14 bases. Germline lookup yields CDR1 SGHAT and CDR2 FQNNGV. The CDR3 DNA reads TGTGCCAGCAGCTTAGGGACTGCTAGTATGGAAGCTTTCTTT. It encodes CASSLGTASMEAFF.

In its sample, this clonotype was seen a few times. V usage is TRBV7-2 and J usage is TRBJ2-7, with D tentatively TRBD1 (6 bases). This CDR3 contains 12 residues. Germline-derived CDR1 and CDR2 are SGHTA and FQGNSA. V was cut by 1 base and J by 8 bases, with 9 bases left in between. The CDR3 DNA reads as TGTGCCAGCAGCTTAGAGGGGGACAAGCAGTACTTC. It encodes CASSLEGDKQYF. Supplemented by reference TRBV7-2 and TRBJ2-7, the full variable domain reads GAGVSQSPSNKVTEKGKDVELRCDPISGHTALYWYRQSLGQGLEFLIYFQGNSAPDKSGLPSDRFSAERTGGSVSTLTIQRTQQEDSAVYLCASSLEGDKQYFGPGTRLTVT.

This clonotype appeared many times. V and J are TRBV14 and TRBJ2-3; D is possibly TRBD1 (5 bases). Germline CDR1 SGHDN, CDR2 FVKESK. V lost 6 bases and J 4 bases, leaving 11 bases between the germline ends. The CDR3 runs 13 residues. The DNA of the CDR3 is TGTGCCAGCAGAGATCTAGGGGCAGATACGCAGTATTTT. It is translated as CASRDLGADTQYF. Full variable domain (outside the CDR3, taken from reference TRBV14 and TRBJ2-3): EAGVTQFPSHSVIEKGQTVTLRCDPISGHDNLYWYRRVMGKEIKFLLHFVKESKQDESGMPNNRFLAERTGGTYSTLKVQPAELEDSGVYFCASRDLGADTQYFGPGTRLTVL.

This clonotype was counted many times. The chain joins TRBV20-1 to TRBJ2-2; TRBD1 aligns across 9 bases. This CDR3 is 14 amino acids long. V lost 6 bases, J lost 1 base, and 3 bases stayed unmatched. CDR1 and CDR2 (germline): DFQATT, SNEGSKA (reference sequence). The CDR3 loop is CSAAGQGNTGELFF. CDR3 DNA: TGCAGTGCCGCGGGACAGGGGAACACCGGGGAGCTGTTTTTT.

This clonotype has ten or more counts. CDR3 loop: CASSFAGGDYGGELFF. DNA for the CDR3: TGTGCCAGCAGTTTCGCGGGGGGAGATTATGGCGGGGAGCTGTTTTTT. The genes are TRBV28 and TRBJ2-2; 8 nucleotides match TRBD2. Trimming took 3 bases from V and 7 from J; bases not matched to a gene: 10. The CDR3 spans 16 residues. The germline V gene encodes CDR1 MDHEN and CDR2 SYDVKM.

This clonotype was seen only a few times. The chain uses TRBV12-3 or TRBV12-4 and TRBJ2-5, with D possibly being TRBD2 (5 bases). The CDR3 is made up of 13 amino acids. With 3 bases removed from V and 13 bases from J, the gap between germline ends came to 18 bases. The CDR3 here is CASSLRGSAIPYF. In DNA form, the CDR3 reads TGTGCCAGCAGTTTGAGAGGGTCAGCCATCCCGTACTTC.

The chain combines TRBV11-2 with TRBJ2-7; D possibly corresponds to TRBD1 (5 bases). V was pared by 4 bases and J by 2 bases, with 18 bases between. The V gene's germline CDR1 is SGHAT and CDR2 FQNNGV. The CDR3 spans 16 residues. The CDR3 region is CASSSLRVGNPYEQYF. DNA for the CDR3: TGTGCCAGCAGCTCCCTCAGGGTGGGGAACCCCTACGAGCAGTACTTC.

This clonotype has a count of ten or more. J is TRBJ2-2 and V is TRBV5-1; no clear D. Germline CDR1 and CDR2: SGHRS and YFSETQ. CDR3 size: 14 residues. Trimming left V 0 bases short and J 3 bases short, with 6 bases between. In DNA, the CDR3 is TGCGCCAGCAGCTTGGGGGCAGACACCGGGGAGCTGTTTTTT. Its translation: CASSLGADTGELFF.